The 11 T cell receptor beta chains presented below share a single source sample, sequenced in a study of cytomegalovirus exposure and HLA in healthy donors. Both 60 Vbeta primers and 13 Jbeta primers went into the PCR. Sequenced by immunoSEQ multiplex PCR; TCRdb stores in-frame clones only, minus some. The sample shows around 110,000 clones, about three fifths of them seen only once. Sequenced material: PBMCs. Receptors originate from a woman aged 40 to 49 in good health and CMV-seropositive.

In DNA, the CDR3 is TGCGCCAGCAGCTTTGGCGCAGGGATGTACGAGCAGTACTTC. Amino acid sequence: CASSFGAGMYEQYF. The J gene is TRBJ2-7, the V gene TRBV5-1, with a tentative D call TRBD1 (5 bases). Trimming cost V 2 bases and J 4 bases, with 13 bases left between them. Germline V lookup: CDR1 SGHRS, CDR2 YFSETQ. The CDR3 is 14 residues long.

Only a few counts were recorded for this clone. The V gene is TRBV5-1, the J gene TRBJ2-6, with D tentatively TRBD2 (5 bases). The CDR3 sequence is 16 residues long. Trimming took 5 bases from V and 4 from J, leaving 16 bases between them. Germline V gene sequence: CDR1 SGHRS, CDR2 YFSETQ. The DNA for the CDR3 is TGCGCCAGCAGGGCAGGACTGGGCCCCGGGGCCAACGTCCTGACTTTC. Amino acid sequence: CASRAGLGPGANVLTF.

The chain carries TRBV29-1 and TRBJ1-1; possible D gene TRBD1, 5 bases. The CDR3 has 14 amino acids. The V and J ends lost 4 bases and 0 bases respectively, with 12 bases between them. CDR1 and CDR2 from the germline V gene are SQVTM and ANQGSEA. CDR3 amino acids: CSVVLRGMNTEAFF. For the CDR3, the DNA is TGCAGCGTTGTTCTCCGGGGGATGAACACTGAAGCTTTCTTT.

This clone was counted only a few times. The genes are TRBV2 and TRBJ2-1, with 8 bases identical to TRBD2. The V segment lost 7 bases and the J segment 5 bases; nucleotides outside the gene matches: 7. Germline CDR1 and CDR2: SNHLY and FYNNEI. The CDR3 totals 14 residues. This chain's CDR3 is CASNSGALHNEQFF. CDR3 DNA sequence: TGTGCCAGCAATAGCGGGGCCCTCCACAATGAGCAGTTCTTC.

This clone was seen a few times. The gene calls are TRBV28 and TRBJ1-1; weak D call: TRBD1 (6 bases). The CDR3 extends over 13 amino acids. With 6 bases removed from V and 11 bases from J, the gap between germline ends came to 19 bases. Germline V gives CDR1 MDHEN, CDR2 SYDVKM. The CDR3 DNA reads TGTGCCAGCAGCACCGGACAGTTGAGCGACGCTTTCTTT. Protein: CASSTGQLSDAFF.

The rearrangement joins TRBV6-1 to TRBJ1-2; maybe TRBD1 (6 bases). The germline gives CDR1 MNHNS, CDR2 SASEGT. Trimming took off 9 bases at V and 2 bases at J, with 10 bases between the two ends. The CDR3 has 12 residues. For the CDR3, the DNA is TGTGCCAGTAGGACAGCCAACTATGGCTACACCTTC. Translating gives CASRTANYGYTF.

The V and J genes are TRBV7-6 and TRBJ2-2; a weak D match, TRBD1 (6 bases). This CDR3 comprises 16 residues. Germline V gene data show CDR1 as SGHVS and CDR2 as FNYEAQ. Between the trimmed V and J ends, which lost 3 bases and 3 bases, there was a span of 14 bases. The CDR3 DNA reads TGTGCCAGCAGCTTCGGGTTACAGGGAGACACCGGGGAGCTGTTTTTT. This sequence encodes CASSFGLQGDTGELFF.

The chain couples TRBV11-2 to TRBJ1-1; TRBD1 aligns across 10 bases. V was pared by 5 bases and J by 7 bases, with 7 bases of the junction left unmatched. Germline loops: CDR1 SGHAT, CDR2 FQNNGV. The CDR3 contains 14 residues. The CDR3 spells CASSHGQGGIEAFF. The CDR3 region has the DNA TGTGCCAGCAGCCATGGACAGGGGGGGATTGAAGCTTTCTTT.

J is TRBJ2-3 and V is TRBV5-1; TRBD1 is a possible D gene (5 bases). The ends were cut back, 3 bases at V and 8 bases at J, with 16 bases in the middle. Germline assignment: CDR1 SGHRS and CDR2 YFSETQ. The CDR3 runs to 14 residues. DNA for the CDR3: TGCGCCAGCAGCTCCGACAGTACTTATGCTACGCAGTATTTT. The encoded protein is CASSSDSTYATQYF. Full variable domain (outside the CDR3, taken from reference TRBV5-1 and TRBJ2-3): KAGVTQTPRYLIKTRGQQVTLSCSPISGHRSVSWYQQTPGQGLQFLFEYFSETQRNKGNFPGRFSGRQFSNSRSEMNVSTLELGDSALYLCASSSDSTYATQYFGPGTRLTVL.

The chain has TRBV28 and TRBJ1-5, with 7 nucleotides matching TRBD1. J was trimmed by 3 bases and V by 4 bases; bases with no gene match: 6. Germline assignment: CDR1 MDHEN and CDR2 SYDVKM. The CDR3 is 15 residues long. CDR3 loop: CASSSHTGVNQPQHF. The CDR3 DNA sequence: TGTGCCAGCAGTTCCCATACAGGGGTCAATCAGCCCCAGCATTTT.

The CDR3 DNA reads as TGTGCCAGCAGTGAGGGCCAGGGGGCCAACTATGGCTACACCTTC. Protein: CASSEGQGANYGYTF. The chain is built from TRBV25-1 and TRBJ1-2; 8 positions agree with TRBD1. The CDR3 has 15 residues. From germline, CDR1 is MGHDK and CDR2 SYGVNS. The junction had 5 bases not matched to a gene; V was cut back by 3 bases and J by 2 bases.